This TCR beta chain was identified during a study of Graves' ophthalmopathy and Graves' hyperthyroidism. Investigators amplified TCR beta CDR3 regions from RNA transcripts. Second-round multiplex PCR came after a first-round RT-PCR that employed HTBI primers. TCRdb ran MiXCR on the multiplex PCR reads and lists one entry per CDR3 protein. The sample gives 200,000 to 250,000 distinct CDR3 sequences, approximately 42% of which show up once; approximately 51% is in the top ten. Trimming pared 6 bases from V and 6 bases from J, leaving 9 bases between. Germline V CDR1 and CDR2: MNHEY, SVGEGT. The CDR3 is 12 amino acids.

This sequence originates from an adult man with Graves' ophthalmopathy. The chain links TRBV6-2 or TRBV6-3 to TRBJ1-5; D remains unclear. Sequenced material: peripheral blood. CDR3 coding DNA: TGTGCCAGCAGGAGAGGCGGTCAGCCCCAGCATTTT. Translation gives CASRRGGQPQHF.